The entry below gives a single TCR beta chain sequence along with its context. This sample was taken from a study of CD8 T cells in Susac syndrome. Sequencing of TCR beta was performed on blood CD8+ T cells and on blood CD4+ T cells. TEMRA cells were enriched by FACS, and CD4+ and CD8+ T cells were negatively isolated. RNA in amounts of roughly 0.45 to 1 ug was reverse transcribed with random hexamers. TCRdb processed the immunoSEQ multiplex PCR reads anew with MiXCR; each CDR3 protein has one entry. The table has hundreds of thousands of distinct CDR3 sequences, approximately 92% seen once. The source is a human donor with multiple sclerosis. The sequenced sample consisted of CD4+ T cells from PBMCs.

CDR3 nucleotides: TGTGCCAGCAGTTACCCCGGGACAGGGCAAAGCGGCTACACCTTC. It encodes CASSYPGTGQSGYTF. The chain employs TRBV6-5 and TRBJ1-2; TRBD1 agrees at 9 bases. Germline CDR1 is MNHEY and CDR2 is SVGAGI. This CDR3 is 15 amino acids long. With V trimmed by 2 bases and J by 8 bases, 9 bases remained unmatched.